This T cell receptor (beta chain) was profiled in a study of blood T cell repertoires in COVID-19 (dated by TCRdb to 2020 to 2022). For the wider study: The collaborator samples originated in the United States, Italy and Spain and spanned the acute and convalescent phases of COVID-19. The prospective study material was composed of cDNA or gDNA derived from T cells, B-cell-depleted T cells, or PBMCs. Subjects who had been exposed to COVID-19, were actively infected with it, or had recovered from it provided the deeply sampled blood TCRbeta repertoires that made up the dataset. A freely available public database, intended as a resource for researchers studying the immune response to SARS-CoV-2, is where the repertoires were released. The samples were drawn from the first 160 participants of the ongoing ImmuneRACE study and from some 1,300 subjects provided by 6 global collaborators. A de-identified subject ID, COVID-19 status, age in years and sex were almost always included in the sample metadata. Where available, HLA class I and class II types were taken from metadata supplied by the sample provider and were not determined by assay-based typing. What the work shows at the level of the full study, not this receptor alone: How much clinical and demographic metadata was included differed by source and by participant, and the metadata was provided uncurated.

The CDR3, from cysteine to phenylalanine, totals 13 residues. Just CDR3 DNA is preserved here, 39 bases in frame from base 1. For CDR1 and CDR2, the germline V gene (reference sequence) lists LGHDT and YNNKEL. The germline V end is reduced by 6 bases and the J end by 7 bases; junction bases left unmatched: 6. TCRbeta CDR3 regions were amplified from genomic DNA using the immunoSEQ Assay, a bias-controlled multiplex PCR. The study's own analysis went as follows. Within the assay, amplification of reference gene primers was used to estimate how many nucleated cells each sample contained. Sequence reads were collapsed and filtered to measure the absolute abundance of every unique TCRbeta CDR3 rearrangement. For each sample, productive Simpson clonality was calculated as the square root of Simpson's diversity index across productive rearrangements. TCRdb took this table from immuneACCESS and kept in-frame rearrangements with V and J called. Such tables lack part of the clones; where checked against another copy, unresolved V genes explain under half of the gap, and the rest is unexplained. Clone size and the V and J calls come from that table; the DNA yielded D and trimming. For this sample the table gives 50,000 or so clones, of which about 83% were detected only once. The ten most abundant clones make up about a sixth of the sample.

Whole blood was collected in K2EDTA tubes by collaborating institutions according to the institutions' own protocols. For TCRbeta analysis, collaborators shipped samples in one of three forms: frozen whole blood, isolated PBMCs, or DNA extracted from either of those sample types. A note on this clone: Its cognate antigen has yet to be identified. No qualities accompany the bases; no much larger clone lies one base away.

Rearrangement joined TRBV3-1 (or the pseudogene TRBV3-2) to TRBJ1-5; the junction holds 7 bases that match TRBD1. This TCR derives from a man between 35 and 55 years old with acute or convalescent COVID-19. Sequencing input: peripheral blood. The nucleotides read TGTGCCAGCAGTACAGGGGCGCACCAGCCCCAGCATTTT. Its amino acids are CASSTGAHQPQHF.